These T cell receptor beta chains were read from a single sample in a study of Ad26.COV2.S vaccination and SARS-CoV-2 variants. The protocol was immunoSEQ multiplex PCR, while the TCRdb copy is restricted to in-frame clones and leaves out a portion. The sample contains approximately 410,000 clones, 80% to 95% of which appear only once. The source material was peripheral blood, sampled in a trial of Ad26.COV2.S vaccine versus placebo. The origin of the receptors is a person between 18 and 59 years old who received the Ad26.COV2.S COVID-19 vaccine or a placebo. Each CDR3 is given with its conserved first and last residue. Fields, in order: D gene, clone size, J gene, V gene, CDR3 DNA, CDR3 protein. A D gene is named only where the DNA matches it firmly. Only part of the rows carry a size: once, few, many, or a class if the clone is expanded.

D: -
size: -
J: TRBJ1-3
V: TRBV10-1
DNA: TGCGCCAGCAGTGAACCGCGACAGAGGTTCTCTGGAAACACCATATATTTT
CDR3: CASSEPRQRFSGNTIYF

D: TRBD1
size: -
J: TRBJ1-2
V: TRBV7-2
DNA: TGTGCCAGCAGCTTAGGAGGACAGGGGGCCTCATGGGCCTATGGCTACACCTTC
CDR3: CASSLGGQGASWAYGYTF

D: -
size: -
J: TRBJ1-1
V: TRBV9
DNA: TGTGCCAGCAGCGCTCAACAGGGAGGGACTGAAGCTTTCTTT
CDR3: CASSAQQGGTEAFF

D: -
size: -
J: TRBJ2-7
V: TRBV5-1
DNA: TGCGCCAGCAGCTTGGAGGGCTACGAGCAGTACTTC
CDR3: CASSLEGYEQYF

D: -
size: -
J: TRBJ2-5
V: TRBV9
DNA: TGTGCCAGCAGCGTGGGCCGCAAGGGCCAAGAGACCCAGTACTTC
CDR3: CASSVGRKGQETQYF

D: -
size: -
J: TRBJ2-1
V: TRBV5-4
DNA: TGTGCCAGCAGCTTTGGAGAACATGAGCAGTTCTTC
CDR3: CASSFGEHEQFF

D: -
size: -
J: TRBJ1-1
V: TRBV11-3
DNA: TGTGCCAGCAGCTTAGATTTCGATGGTGAAGCTTTCTTT
CDR3: CASSLDFDGEAFF

D: -
size: -
J: TRBJ1-2
V: TRBV7-9
DNA: TGTGCCAGCAGCGGACCCTCTAACTATGGCTACACCTTC
CDR3: CASSGPSNYGYTF

D: -
size: -
J: TRBJ2-4
V: TRBV5-5
DNA: TGTGCCAGCAGCCAAGAGGGCAGGACAGTCAAAAACATTCAGTACTTC
CDR3: CASSQEGRTVKNIQYF

D: -
size: -
J: TRBJ2-5
V: TRBV7-2
DNA: TGTGCCAGCAGCTTAGAAGGTAGCGGAATTAGGACCCAGTACTTC
CDR3: CASSLEGSGIRTQYF

D: TRBD2
size: once
J: TRBJ2-3
V: TRBV2
DNA: TGTGCCAGCAGCGTAAGGACTAGCGGGGGGAGGGATACGCAGTATTTT
CDR3: CASSVRTSGGRDTQYF

D: -
size: few
J: TRBJ2-7
V: TRBV21-1
DNA: TGTGCCAGCAGCAAAATGAATTCGGGGGTCTACGAGCAGTACTTC
CDR3: CASSKMNSGVYEQYF

D: -
size: few
J: TRBJ2-1
V: TRBV2
DNA: TGTGCCAGCAGGGGGGACGGCGATTACAATGAGCAGTTCTTC
CDR3: CASRGDGDYNEQFF

D: -
size: few
J: TRBJ2-2
V: TRBV7-9
DNA: TGTGCCAGCAGCTTATGGGGGCTTGCCGGGGAGCTGTTTTTT
CDR3: CASSLWGLAGELFF

D: -
size: -
J: TRBJ2-7
V: TRBV6-2/TRBV6-3
DNA: TGTGCCAGCAGCTCCGGGACCCCCTTGGAGCAGTACTTC
CDR3: CASSSGTPLEQYF

D: -
size: -
J: TRBJ1-4
V: TRBV5-1
DNA: TGCGCCAGCAGCTCCGGGGGCGGGTTGTGGGGAGAGGAAAAACTGTTTTTT
CDR3: CASSSGGGLWGEEKLFF

D: -
size: -
J: TRBJ1-1
V: TRBV19
DNA: TGTGCCAGTAGAGCACAGGGTGGGACTGAAGCTTTCTTT
CDR3: CASRAQGGTEAFF

D: -
size: -
J: TRBJ1-5
V: TRBV28
DNA: TGTGCCAGCAGCCCGGGGATTAATCAGCCCCAGCATTTT
CDR3: CASSPGINQPQHF

D: -
size: -
J: TRBJ2-3
V: TRBV28
DNA: TGTGCCAGTAATAGGGGAGTGATCACAGATACGCAGTATTTT
CDR3: CASNRGVITDTQYF

D: -
size: -
J: TRBJ1-3
V: TRBV10-3
DNA: TGTGCCATCAGCACCGGGACAACCATCTCTGGAAACACCATATATTTT
CDR3: CAISTGTTISGNTIYF

D: -
size: -
J: TRBJ1-4
V: TRBV3-1/TRBV3-2
DNA: TGTGCCAGCAGCCTATGCGGCGGTTGGGAAAAACTGTTTTTT
CDR3: CASSLCGGWEKLFF

D: TRBD2
size: -
J: TRBJ2-6
V: TRBV5-1
DNA: TGCGCCAGCAGCTTCGGACTAGCGGGGTACCTAACAGAGCGAGGGGCCAACGTCCTGACTTTC
CDR3: CASSFGLAGYLTERGANVLTF

D: TRBD2
size: -
J: TRBJ2-5
V: TRBV4-3
DNA: TGCGCCAGCAGCCTCTATACCGGGACTAGCACGGAGACCCAGTACTTC
CDR3: CASSLYTGTSTETQYF

D: TRBD2
size: -
J: TRBJ2-3
V: TRBV6-6
DNA: TGTGCCATCGAAGCGGGGGGGCTTAGCACAGATACGCAGTATTTT
CDR3: CAIEAGGLSTDTQYF

D: -
size: -
J: TRBJ2-3
V: TRBV4-1
DNA: TGCGCCAGCAGCCAAGATCCTAGGGCGTCGCAGTATTTT
CDR3: CASSQDPRASQYF

D: -
size: -
J: TRBJ1-1
V: TRBV6-2/TRBV6-3
DNA: TGTGCCAGCAGTCCGAACACTGAAGCTTTCTTT
CDR3: CASSPNTEAFF

D: -
size: -
J: TRBJ1-1
V: TRBV4-1
DNA: TGCGCCAGCAGCCAATCCGAGGTGAACACTGAAGCTTTCTTT
CDR3: CASSQSEVNTEAFF

D: -
size: -
J: TRBJ2-3
V: TRBV9
DNA: TGTGCCAGCAGCGTAGCCAGCACAGATACGCAGTATTTT
CDR3: CASSVASTDTQYF

D: -
size: -
J: TRBJ1-2
V: TRBV30
DNA: TGTGCCTGGTTTCAGGGGTCCTATGGCTACACCTTC
CDR3: CAWFQGSYGYTF

D: TRBD2
size: -
J: TRBJ2-1
V: TRBV11-3
DNA: TGTGCCAGCAGCTTAGGAGCGGGGGGGTACAATGAGCAGTTCTTC
CDR3: CASSLGAGGYNEQFF

D: -
size: -
J: TRBJ1-1
V: TRBV4-3
DNA: TGCGCCAGCAGCCTCAGGGTTGAAACTGAAGCTTTCTTT
CDR3: CASSLRVETEAFF

D: -
size: once
J: TRBJ1-2
V: TRBV27
DNA: TGTGCCAGCAGTTTATCAGGGTATGGCTACACCTTC
CDR3: CASSLSGYGYTF

D: -
size: -
J: TRBJ2-6
V: TRBV4-1
DNA: TGCGCCAGCAGTGGAGGAGGCGGACGTAGCAGCTCTGGGGCCAACGTCCTGACTTTC
CDR3: CASSGGGGRSSSGANVLTF

D: -
size: -
J: TRBJ1-3
V: TRBV21-1
DNA: TGTGCCAGCAGCAAAACCTCTGGAAACACCATATATTTT
CDR3: CASSKTSGNTIYF

D: -
size: -
J: TRBJ1-2
V: TRBV28
DNA: TGTGCCAGCAGGGGTGGACAGAAGGGGGGCTACACCTTC
CDR3: CASRGGQKGGYTF